The clone carrying this T cell receptor beta chain came up a few times. The antigen remains undetermined. TCRdb used MiXCR to reprocess the 5' RACE reads, holding one entry per CDR3 protein. The table has roughly 720,000 distinct CDR3 sequences, about 20% seen once. The sample originates from a study of identical twins. The ends were cut back, 1 base at V and 0 bases at J, with 7 bases in the middle. CDR3 size: 15 residues. Study-wide findings and caveats: Cross-sectional statistical analysis was relied on for the conclusions, without the same donors being followed.

In addition, the sample was reused for a study of T cells expressing NK-cell markers. That source reports: Of the CD8+ T cell pool in 5 to 7 donors, roughly 1.0-7.5% was accounted for by dominant NKG2C+ clonotypes.

The clonotype originates from a young woman in good health. V gene TRBV12-3 or TRBV12-4 combines with J gene TRBJ1-3; D is unresolved. Material: PBMCs. CDR3 sequence reads: CASSLDSTSGNTIYF. The CDR3 region has the DNA TGTGCCAGCAGTTTAGACTCTACCTCTGGAAACACCATATATTTT.